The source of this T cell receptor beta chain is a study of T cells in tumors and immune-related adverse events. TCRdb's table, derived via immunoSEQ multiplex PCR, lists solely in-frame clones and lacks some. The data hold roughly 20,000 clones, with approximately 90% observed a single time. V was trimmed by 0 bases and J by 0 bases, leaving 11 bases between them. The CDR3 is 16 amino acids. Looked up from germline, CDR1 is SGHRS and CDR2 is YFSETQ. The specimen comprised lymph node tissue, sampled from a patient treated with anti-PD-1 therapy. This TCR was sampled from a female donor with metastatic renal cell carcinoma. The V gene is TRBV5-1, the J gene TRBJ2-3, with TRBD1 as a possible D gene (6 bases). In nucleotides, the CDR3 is TGCGCCAGCAGCTTGGTATTAGGGGGAAGCACAGATACGCAGTATTTT. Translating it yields CASSLVLGGSTDTQYF.